The 27 T cell receptor beta chains reported below all come from one sample, sequenced in a study of PD-L1 blockade in urothelial cancer. The time point: pretreatment peripheral blood. Clones were read by immunoSEQ multiplex PCR, and TCRdb kept only the in-frame ones, dropping some. The table has approximately 50,000 clones, roughly 80% seen once. The sequences come from PBMCs, collected around atezolizumab (anti-PD-L1) treatment. The receptors were gathered from a man between 65 and 85 years old with urothelial cancer.

The chain joins TRBV6-5 to TRBJ2-1; TRBD1 agrees at 10 bases. Trimming at V came to 5 bases and at J to 10 bases, leaving 11 bases not matched to a gene. The germline V gene encodes CDR1 MNHEY and CDR2 SVGAGI. The CDR3 length is 15 residues. CDR3 in amino acids: CASSPGQGMTGEQFF. Written as DNA, the CDR3 is TGTGCCAGCAGTCCGGGACAGGGGATGACGGGGGAGCAGTTCTTC.

The chain uses TRBV9 and TRBJ2-5; weak D call: TRBD1 (6 bases). There are 16 residues in the CDR3. The germline V gene encodes CDR1 SGDLS and CDR2 YYNGEE. Trimming took 0 bases from V and 5 from J, leaving 17 bases between them. This chain's CDR3 is CASSVAAGQLGETQYF. The CDR3 region has the DNA TGTGCCAGCAGCGTAGCCGCCGGACAGTTAGGGGAGACCCAGTACTTC.

The rearrangement uses TRBV7-9 and TRBJ2-2, with TRBD2 matching 9 bases. CDR1 and CDR2 from the germline V gene are SEHNR and FQNEAQ (reference sequence). The trim removed 5 bases at V and 9 bases at J, leaving 10 bases unmatched. The CDR3 consists of 15 residues. Written as DNA, the CDR3 is TGTGCCAGCAGCGCGACTAGCGGTTTGCCCCGGGAGCTGTTTTTT. Translated: CASSATSGLPRELFF.

This chain links TRBV25-1 with TRBJ2-1; TRBD2 matches 10 bases. In germline, CDR1 is MGHDK, CDR2 SYGVNS. J lost 12 bases, V lost 1 base, and 18 bases had no gene match. The CDR3 is 18 amino acids. This chain's CDR3 is CASSESTPGASGRGGQFF. The CDR3 coding sequence is TGTGCCAGCAGTGAATCTACCCCGGGCGCTAGCGGGAGAGGAGGGCAGTTCTTC.

V and J are TRBV7-3 and TRBJ2-1; 7 nucleotides align to TRBD1. The J segment lost 9 bases and the V segment lost 5 bases, leaving 7 bases of the junction unmatched. The CDR3 covers 13 residues. The germline V gene has CDR1 SGHTA and CDR2 FQGTGA. In DNA, the CDR3 is TGTGCCAGCAGCGATGAAGGGGGCGGTGAGCAGTTCTTC. Amino acids: CASSDEGGGEQFF.

V gene TRBV30 combines with J gene TRBJ1-3; D gene ambiguous. Trimming removed 3 bases from V and 6 bases from J, with 9 bases in between. The CDR3 consists of 12 residues. Germline V gene sequence: CDR1 GTSNPN, CDR2 SVGIG (reference sequence). The DNA for the CDR3 is TGTGCCTGGAGAGAGCCGAAAAACACCATATATTTT. This encodes CAWREPKNTIYF.

The genes are TRBV5-1 and TRBJ2-7, with D perhaps TRBD1 (6 bases). CDR3 length equals 13 residues. V was shortened by 4 bases and J by 0 bases, with 8 bases between the two germline ends. The V gene's germline CDR1 is SGHRS and CDR2 YFSETQ. This chain's CDR3 is CASSADSSYEQYF. For the CDR3, the DNA is TGCGCCAGCAGCGCGGACAGCTCCTACGAGCAGTACTTC.

The V and J genes are TRBV7-9 and TRBJ1-4; no clear D. The CDR3 is made up of 15 amino acids. Germline CDR1 is SEHNR and CDR2 is FQNEAQ (reference sequence). Deletions cut 4 bases from V and 5 bases from J, with 14 bases between. In nucleotides, the CDR3 is TGTGCCAGCAGCTACGGGAGGCGGGGAAATGAAAAACTGTTTTTT. Protein sequence: CASSYGRRGNEKLFF. Combining the CDR3 with reference TRBV7-9 and TRBJ1-4 gives the whole variable domain DTGVSQNPRHKITKRGQNVTFRCDPISEHNRLYWYRQTLGQGPEFLTYFQNEAQLEKSRLLSDRFSAERPKGSFSTLEIQRTEQGDSAMYLCASSYGRRGNEKLFFGSGTQLSVL.

This clone was picked up one time. A much larger clone sits a single nucleotide away, making a read error possible. This sample also contains other DNA sequences that code for the same CDR3. The chain has TRBV5-4 and TRBJ2-3, with 8 bases identical to TRBD2. This CDR3 region has 16 residues. Germline CDR1 SGHNT, CDR2 YYREEE (reference sequence). In DNA form, the CDR3 reads TGTGCCAGCAGCTCCCGGGGTAGCGGGAAGACAGATACGCAATATTTT. This gives the protein CASSSRGSGKTDTQYF.

This clone was counted once. The rearrangement joins TRBV10-3 to TRBJ1-2; maybe TRBD1 (6 bases). The V gene lost 8 bases and the J gene lost 4 bases, with 20 bases spanning the gap. Germline CDR1 ENHRY, CDR2 SYGVKD. This CDR3 contains 15 residues. Here the CDR3 DNA reads TGTGCCATCGGAAGTGACAGGAGTGAGTTCTATGGCTACACCTTC. Translation: CAIGSDRSEFYGYTF.

The rearrangement links TRBV7-2 to TRBJ2-1; TRBD2 might be the D (5 bases). Germline CDR1 reads SGHTA; CDR2 reads FQGNSA. Trimming removed 5 bases at V and 0 bases at J, with 14 bases between. This CDR3 is built from 16 residues. The CDR3 loop is CASSLGLGSSYNEQFF. The CDR3 coding sequence is TGTGCCAGCAGCCTAGGACTGGGGAGCTCCTACAATGAGCAGTTCTTC.

This chain uses TRBV15 with TRBJ1-5, with D possibly being TRBD1 (5 bases). Per the germline V gene, CDR1 is LNHNV and CDR2 is YYDKDF (reference sequence). The CDR3 has 14 amino acids. V gave up 8 bases and J gave up 1 base, with 12 bases separating them. As DNA, the CDR3 is TGTGCCACCGGGGCCTATCTAAGCAATCAGCCCCAGCATTTT. It encodes CATGAYLSNQPQHF.

The count of this clone is one. This rearrangement joins TRBV5-1 to TRBJ1-4; maybe TRBD1 (6 bases). V gave up 4 bases and J gave up 8 bases, with 24 bases separating them. The CDR3 is 17 amino acids. The germline V gene encodes CDR1 SGHRS and CDR2 YFSETQ. The CDR3 DNA sequence: TGCGCCAGCAGCCCACAGGGAACACCGACTACCCCAGAAAAACTGTTTTTT. This translates into CASSPQGTPTTPEKLFF.

This clone was seen a single time. This sequence joins TRBV7-2 and TRBJ2-5, with 7 nucleotides matching TRBD1. Germline lookup yields CDR1 SGHTA and CDR2 FQGNSA. The V gene end was trimmed by 3 bases and the J gene end by 5 bases; junction bases not matched to a gene: 6. This CDR3 has 14 residues. CDR3 amino acids: CASSFEGARETQYF. DNA of the CDR3: TGTGCCAGCAGCTTCGAGGGGGCACGGGAGACCCAGTACTTC.

The chain carries TRBV6-6 and TRBJ2-1, with a weak D call TRBD1 (6 bases). The V end lost 4 bases, the J end lost 15 bases, and 16 bases lay between the germline ends. The CDR3 is 12 residues long. Germline V gene sequence: CDR1 MNHNY, CDR2 SVGAGI (reference sequence). Here the CDR3 reads CASSSRGGRGFF. The CDR3 DNA reads as TGTGCCAGCAGTTCTAGAGGGGGACGGGGGTTCTTC.

This sequence joins TRBV5-5 and TRBJ2-3; D is ambiguous. This CDR3 has 11 residues. V was clipped by 7 bases and J by 5 bases, with 8 bases between them. Germline CDR1 and CDR2: SGHKS and YYEKEE (reference sequence). The CDR3, as DNA: TGTGCCAGCCACCGCGGAGATACGCAGTATTTT. Its protein product is CASHRGDTQYF.

The chain carries TRBV4-3 and TRBJ2-2; 8 bases match TRBD1. V shed 3 bases and J 4 bases; nucleotides not matched to a gene: 4. CDR1 LGHNA and CDR2 YSLEER come from the germline V gene. This CDR3 is built from 15 residues. Here the CDR3 reads CASSQRDRTTGELFF. CDR3 nucleotides: TGCGCCAGCAGCCAGAGGGACAGGACCACCGGGGAGCTGTTTTTT.

The chain has TRBV30 and TRBJ2-3; TRBD2 matches 9 bases. The J segment lost 7 bases and the V segment lost 2 bases, leaving 16 bases of the junction unmatched. Germline V gene data show CDR1 as GTSNPN and CDR2 as SVGIG (reference sequence). There are 17 residues in the CDR3. This CDR3 is CAWSPPPGRGGRNTQYF. Here the CDR3 DNA reads TGTGCCTGGAGTCCACCTCCGGGGCGGGGGGGCCGAAATACGCAGTATTTT.

This clone is deemed medium-sized (0.01 to 0.1%). The chain uses TRBV5-1 and TRBJ2-2; 12 bases align to TRBD2. The CDR3 contains 15 residues. Germline V gene sequence: CDR1 SGHRS, CDR2 YFSETQ. Trimming took 0 bases from V and 6 from J; bases not matched to a gene: 0. CDR3 amino acids: CASSLGLAGAGELFF. CDR3 coding DNA: TGCGCCAGCAGCTTGGGACTAGCGGGGGCCGGGGAGCTGTTTTTT.

The chain couples TRBV6-5 to TRBJ2-3; tentatively, D is TRBD2 (5 bases). V dropped 6 bases and J dropped 5 bases, with 15 bases sitting between them. CDR1 MNHEY and CDR2 SVGAGI come from the germline V gene. This CDR3 contains 14 residues. The CDR3 DNA sequence: TGTGCCAGCAGAGAGGGCGGAGTTTTAGATACGCAGTATTTT. Its translation is CASREGGVLDTQYF.

This chain uses TRBV5-4 with TRBJ1-1, with 7 nucleotides matching TRBD1. Germline V gene sequence: CDR1 SGHNT, CDR2 YYREEE (reference sequence). After removal of 4 bases from V and 0 bases from J, the junction contained 12 bases not matched to a gene. This CDR3 has 17 residues. CDR3 nucleotide sequence: TGTGCCAGCAGCAGGAACAGGGGCCGACTCGTGAACACTGAAGCTTTCTTT. The encoded protein is CASSRNRGRLVNTEAFF.

This chain uses TRBV27 with TRBJ2-5, with TRBD2 matching 7 bases. CDR3 length: 15 residues. V was clipped by 2 bases and J by 0 bases; unmatched bases: 3. Germline V gene sequence: CDR1 MNHEY, CDR2 SMNVEV (reference sequence). The CDR3 reads CASSLRLANQETQYF. The CDR3 bases are TGTGCCAGCAGTTTACGACTAGCCAACCAAGAGACCCAGTACTTC.

The rearrangement links TRBV7-2 to TRBJ1-1; D remains unclear. V was cut by 4 bases and J by 4 bases, with 10 bases left in between. This CDR3 has 13 residues. Per germline, CDR1 SGHTA and CDR2 FQGNSA. CDR3 region: CASSYTRSTEAFF. The CDR3 nucleotides read TGTGCCAGCAGCTATACAAGGAGCACTGAAGCTTTCTTT.

The chain couples TRBV7-3 to TRBJ2-7; TRBD2 might be the D (5 bases). The CDR3 length is 13 residues. Germline V gene data show CDR1 as SGHTA and CDR2 as FQGTGA. The V end was cut by 0 bases, the J end by 4 bases, with 7 bases between. CDR3 coding DNA: TGTGCCAGCAGCTTAACTCGGGGTTACGAGCAGTACTTC. Amino acids: CASSLTRGYEQYF.

V is TRBV30 and J is TRBJ2-2; 8 positions agree with TRBD2. Germline trimming cut 3 bases from V and 4 bases from J; bases unmatched to any gene: 1. CDR3 size: 13 residues. CDR1 GTSNPN and CDR2 SVGIG come from the germline V gene (reference sequence). This CDR3 reads CAWSGGGTGELFF. DNA of the CDR3: TGTGCCTGGAGCGGGGGGGGCACCGGGGAGCTGTTTTTT.

The rearrangement links TRBV9 to TRBJ2-3; 10 bases fit TRBD2. The germline V gene encodes CDR1 SGDLS and CDR2 YYNGEE. CDR3 length equals 19 residues. The V gene end was trimmed by 0 bases and the J gene end by 2 bases; junction bases not matched to a gene: 12. In DNA, the CDR3 is TGTGCCAGCAGCGTAGGCCCTAGCGGGAGAGGAGGCTTCACAGATACGCAGTATTTT. This sequence encodes CASSVGPSGRGGFTDTQYF.

In its sample, this clone was seen once. This chain uses TRBV9 with TRBJ2-5; D perhaps matches TRBD1 (6 bases). CDR1 and CDR2 (germline): SGDLS, YYNGEE. V was pared by 3 bases and J by 4 bases, with 22 bases between. CDR3 length equals 17 residues. As DNA, the CDR3 is TGTGCCAGCAGCGCCCGCCTCGGACAGCCTGAGGGAGAGACCCAGTACTTC. It codes for CASSARLGQPEGETQYF.